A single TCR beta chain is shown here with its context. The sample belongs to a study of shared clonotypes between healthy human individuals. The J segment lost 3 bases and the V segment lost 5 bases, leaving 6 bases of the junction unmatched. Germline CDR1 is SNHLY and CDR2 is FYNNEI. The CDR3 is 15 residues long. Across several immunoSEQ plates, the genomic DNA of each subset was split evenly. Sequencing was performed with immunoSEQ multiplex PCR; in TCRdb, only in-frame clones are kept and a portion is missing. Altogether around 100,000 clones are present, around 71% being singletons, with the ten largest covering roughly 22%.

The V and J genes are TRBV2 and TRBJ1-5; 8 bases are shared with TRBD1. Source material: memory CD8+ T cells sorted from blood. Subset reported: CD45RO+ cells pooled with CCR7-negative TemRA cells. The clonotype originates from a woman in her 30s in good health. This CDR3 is CASSWGQADNQPQHF. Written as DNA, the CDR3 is TGTGCCAGCAGTTGGGGACAGGCGGACAATCAGCCCCAGCATTTT.